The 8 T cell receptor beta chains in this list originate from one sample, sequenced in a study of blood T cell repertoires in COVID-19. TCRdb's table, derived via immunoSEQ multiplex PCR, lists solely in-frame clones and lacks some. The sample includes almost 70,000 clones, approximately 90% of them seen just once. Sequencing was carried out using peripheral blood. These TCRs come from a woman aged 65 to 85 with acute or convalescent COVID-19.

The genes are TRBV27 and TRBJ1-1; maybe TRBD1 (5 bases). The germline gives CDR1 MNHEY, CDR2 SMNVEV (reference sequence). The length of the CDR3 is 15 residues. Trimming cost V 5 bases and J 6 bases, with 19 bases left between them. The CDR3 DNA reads TGTGCCAGCAGTCCGACAGTGGGCGAGTACGCTGAAGCTTTCTTT. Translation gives CASSPTVGEYAEAFF.

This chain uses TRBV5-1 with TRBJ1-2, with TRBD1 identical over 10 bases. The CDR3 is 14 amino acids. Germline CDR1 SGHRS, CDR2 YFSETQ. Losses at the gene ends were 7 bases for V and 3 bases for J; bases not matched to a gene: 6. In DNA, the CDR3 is TGCGCCAGCTCCCGGGACAGGGGTTACTATGGCTACACCTTC. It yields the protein CASSRDRGYYGYTF.

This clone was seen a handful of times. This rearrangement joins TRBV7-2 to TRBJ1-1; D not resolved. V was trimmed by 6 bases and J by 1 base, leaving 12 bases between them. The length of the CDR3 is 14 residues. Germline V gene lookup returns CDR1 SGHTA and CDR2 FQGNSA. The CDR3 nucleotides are TGTGCCAGCAGGCAGAGGGTAGGGAACACTGAAGCTTTCTTT. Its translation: CASRQRVGNTEAFF.

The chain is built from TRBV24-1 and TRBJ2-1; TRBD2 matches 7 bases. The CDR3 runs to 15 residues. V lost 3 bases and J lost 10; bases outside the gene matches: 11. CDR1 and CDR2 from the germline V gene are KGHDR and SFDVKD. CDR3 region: CATSDNGLVRPEQFF. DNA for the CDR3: TGTGCCACCAGTGATAACGGACTAGTCCGCCCGGAGCAGTTCTTC.

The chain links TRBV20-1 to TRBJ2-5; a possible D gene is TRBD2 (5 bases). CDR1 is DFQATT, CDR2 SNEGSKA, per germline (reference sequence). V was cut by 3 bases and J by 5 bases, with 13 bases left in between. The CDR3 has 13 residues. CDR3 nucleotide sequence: TGCAGTGCTAGTACGGGGTTGGATGAGACCCAGTACTTC. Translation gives CSASTGLDETQYF.

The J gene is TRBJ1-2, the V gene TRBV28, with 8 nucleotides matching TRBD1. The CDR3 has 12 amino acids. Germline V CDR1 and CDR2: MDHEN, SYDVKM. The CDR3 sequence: CALQGEEGGYTF. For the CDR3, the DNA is TGTGCTTTACAGGGGGAGGAGGGTGGCTACACCTTC.

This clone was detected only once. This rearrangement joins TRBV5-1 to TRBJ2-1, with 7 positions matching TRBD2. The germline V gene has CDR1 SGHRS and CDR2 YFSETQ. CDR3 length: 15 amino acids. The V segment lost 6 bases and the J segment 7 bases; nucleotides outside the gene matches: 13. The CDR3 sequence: CASTGAAGVSNEQFF. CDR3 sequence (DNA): TGCGCCAGCACTGGAGCGGCGGGAGTCTCGAATGAGCAGTTCTTC.

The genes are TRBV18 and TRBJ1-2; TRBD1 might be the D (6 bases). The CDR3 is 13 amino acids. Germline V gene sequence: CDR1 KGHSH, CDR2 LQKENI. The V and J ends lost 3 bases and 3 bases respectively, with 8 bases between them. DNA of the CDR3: TGTGCCAGCTCACCCGACAGGTACTATGGCTACACCTTC. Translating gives CASSPDRYYGYTF.